A selection of T cell receptor beta chains follows, all from one sample in a study of STAT5B mutations in CD4+ large granular lymphocyte leukemia. TCRdb's table, derived via immunoSEQ multiplex PCR, lists solely in-frame clones and lacks some. The profile covers roughly 24,000 clones, with about three quarters appearing a single time and less than 0.85% taken by the ten largest. Sequenced material: CD4+ T cells from blood buffy coats. The source is a human donor in good health. Each CDR3 is given with its conserved first and last residue. The order of the fields is CDR3 length, V gene, D gene, J gene, clone size, CDR3 protein, CDR3 DNA. The D gene is left open where the match is weak. Only some rows state a clone size, as once, few, many or a class for expanded clones.

>15|TRBV6-6|TRBD1|TRBJ1-1|-
CAIRQGIGKNTEAFF
TGTGCCATCAGACAGGGGATAGGTAAGAACACTGAAGCTTTCTTT
>15|TRBV2|-|TRBJ1-1|-
CASREGGRPNTEAFF
TGTGCCAGCAGGGAGGGGGGCAGGCCGAACACTGAAGCTTTCTTT
>18|TRBV5-6|TRBD2|TRBJ2-1|few
CASSFVSGGFLVYNEQFF
TGTGCCAGCAGCTTTGTTAGCGGGGGGTTCCTGGTATACAATGAGCAGTTCTTC
>16|TRBV27|-|TRBJ1-5|-
CASSAGYWGGYQPQHF
TGTGCCAGCAGTGCGGGCTATTGGGGGGGTTATCAGCCCCAGCATTTT
>15|TRBV6-5|-|TRBJ1-5|-
CASRTTGFGNQPQHF
TGTGCCAGCAGAACGACAGGATTTGGCAATCAGCCCCAGCATTTT
>14|TRBV28|TRBD1|TRBJ1-5|-
CASRADRVNQPQHF
TGTGCCAGCAGGGCCGACAGGGTCAATCAGCCCCAGCATTTT
>13|TRBV4-2|-|TRBJ2-7|-
CASSQTRNYEQYF
TGTGCCAGCAGCCAAACTCGGAATTACGAGCAGTACTTC
>16|TRBV9|-|TRBJ2-2|-
CASSVAGNRDTGELFF
TGTGCCAGCAGCGTCGCAGGAAACAGGGACACCGGGGAGCTGTTTTTT
>14|TRBV5-1|-|TRBJ2-3|-
CASSTGWATDTQYF
TGCGCCAGCAGCACAGGGTGGGCCACAGATACGCAGTATTTT
>15|TRBV11-3|-|TRBJ2-3|-
CASSPQALYTDTQYF
TGTGCCAGCAGCCCTCAGGCACTATACACAGATACGCAGTATTTT
>17|TRBV5-1|TRBD2|TRBJ2-3|-
CASSLRASGGRTDTQYF
TGCGCCAGCAGCTTGAGGGCTAGCGGGGGCCGCACAGATACGCAGTATTTT
>18|TRBV7-2|-|TRBJ2-4|-
CASSLGTFPRLAKNIQYF
TGTGCCAGCAGCTTAGGGACATTTCCACGGCTAGCCAAAAACATTCAGTACTTC
>24|TRBV1|-|TRBJ2-1|once
CTSSHPAGTSGGPRHNPDYNEQFF
TGCACCAGCAGCCACCCCGCCGGGACTAGCGGGGGGCCGCGACATAACCCAGACTACAATGAGCAGTTCTTC
>14|TRBV7-2|-|TRBJ2-2|-
CASSPTGLTGELFF
TGTGCCAGCAGCCCAACAGGGTTGACCGGGGAGCTGTTTTTT
>13|TRBV6-6|-|TRBJ1-1|-
CASTGGLGTEAFF
TGTGCCAGCACGGGGGGTCTGGGCACTGAAGCTTTCTTT
>17|TRBV21-1|-|TRBJ1-4|-
CASSKAQGTGGNEKLFF
TGTGCCAGCAGCAAAGCGCAGGGGACAGGGGGGAATGAAAAACTGTTTTTT
>11|TRBV6-6|-|TRBJ1-1|-
CASSYTTEAFF
TGTGCCAGCAGTTACACCACTGAAGCTTTCTTT
>14|TRBV6-1|-|TRBJ1-1|few
CASSGRPMNTEAFF
TGTGCCAGCAGTGGCAGACCTATGAACACTGAAGCTTTCTTT
>13|TRBV5-8|-|TRBJ1-5|-
CASQYLRGQPQHF
TGTGCCAGCCAGTACCTCAGGGGTCAGCCCCAGCATTTT
>15|TRBV19|-|TRBJ1-1|few
CASKRGRGKNTEAFF
TGTGCCAGTAAGAGGGGACGGGGGAAGAACACTGAAGCTTTCTTT
>14|TRBV9|-|TRBJ1-1|-
CASSAHREFTEAFF
TGTGCCAGCAGCGCCCACAGGGAATTCACTGAAGCTTTCTTT
>14|TRBV19|-|TRBJ1-1|-
CASNGLRVWAEAFF
TGTGCCAGTAATGGGCTCCGGGTTTGGGCTGAAGCTTTCTTT
>16|TRBV5-1|TRBD2|TRBJ2-3|-
CASSLSGGRGTDTQYF
TGCGCCAGCAGCTTAAGCGGGGGACGAGGCACAGATACGCAGTATTTT
>16|TRBV19|-|TRBJ2-7|few
CASSISGQVLGYEQYF
TGTGCCAGTAGTATAAGCGGGCAGGTTTTGGGATACGAGCAGTACTTC
>13|TRBV29-1|-|TRBJ1-6|-
CSVLTDYNSPLHF
TGCAGCGTCCTGACAGATTATAATTCACCCCTCCACTTT
>16|TRBV5-4|-|TRBJ1-4|-
CASSRRGRGRNEKLFF
TGTGCCAGCAGCCGACGGGGTAGGGGGAGGAATGAAAAACTGTTTTTT
>13|TRBV7-9|TRBD1|TRBJ1-1|few
CASSQTGDTEAFF
TGTGCCAGCAGCCAGACAGGGGATACTGAAGCTTTCTTT
>19|TRBV28|-|TRBJ1-5|-
CASSLGGSITYYSNQPQHF
TGTGCCAGCAGTTTAGGAGGCAGTATTACATATTATAGCAATCAGCCCCAGCATTTT
>13|TRBV6-5|-|TRBJ1-2|once
CASSYSGNGGYTF
TGTGCCAGCAGTTACTCGGGGAATGGTGGCTACACCTTC
>15|TRBV28|TRBD1|TRBJ2-7|-
CASSSFTGAPYEQYF
TGTGCCAGCAGTTCCTTTACAGGGGCCCCCTACGAGCAGTACTTC
>17|TRBV19|-|TRBJ1-5|-
CASSINPGTLSNQPQHF
TGTGCCAGTAGTATCAACCCCGGGACACTTAGCAATCAGCCCCAGCATTTT
>13|TRBV5-1|-|TRBJ2-7|-
CASSLEVTYEQYF
TGCGCCAGCAGCTTGGAAGTTACCTACGAGCAGTACTTC
>13|TRBV7-9|-|TRBJ2-1|-
CASSLGQGREQFF
TGTGCCAGCAGCTTAGGTCAGGGGCGTGAGCAGTTCTTC
>11|TRBV5-1|-|TRBJ2-7|-
CASSSNYEQYF
TGCGCCAGCAGCTCGAACTACGAGCAGTACTTC
>13|TRBV5-1|-|TRBJ2-7|-
CASSPFNSYEQYF
TGCGCCAGCAGCCCCTTCAACAGCTACGAGCAGTACTTC
>16|TRBV29-1|TRBD2|TRBJ2-1|-
CSVDPRAGGPYNEQFF
TGCAGCGTTGACCCGCGGGCGGGGGGGCCCTACAATGAGCAGTTCTTC
>15|TRBV7-6|TRBD2|TRBJ2-5|once
CASSLGPLAGETQYF
TGTGCCAGCAGCTTAGGTCCCCTAGCGGGGGAGACCCAGTACTTC
>15|TRBV5-1|TRBD2|TRBJ2-2|-
CASSPGTSESGELFF
TGCGCCAGCAGCCCCGGGACTAGCGAGTCCGGGGAGCTGTTTTTT
>15|TRBV18|-|TRBJ2-2|-
CASSVTVQNTGELFF
TGTGCCAGCTCCGTCACCGTACAGAACACCGGGGAGCTGTTTTTT
>16|TRBV11-3|TRBD1|TRBJ2-7|-
CASREAGTGLPYEQYF
TGTGCCAGCAGGGAGGCCGGGACAGGGCTCCCCTACGAGCAGTACTTC
>14|TRBV5-1|-|TRBJ2-5|-
CASGDTTAQETQYF
TGCGCCAGCGGCGATACGACGGCTCAAGAGACCCAGTACTTC